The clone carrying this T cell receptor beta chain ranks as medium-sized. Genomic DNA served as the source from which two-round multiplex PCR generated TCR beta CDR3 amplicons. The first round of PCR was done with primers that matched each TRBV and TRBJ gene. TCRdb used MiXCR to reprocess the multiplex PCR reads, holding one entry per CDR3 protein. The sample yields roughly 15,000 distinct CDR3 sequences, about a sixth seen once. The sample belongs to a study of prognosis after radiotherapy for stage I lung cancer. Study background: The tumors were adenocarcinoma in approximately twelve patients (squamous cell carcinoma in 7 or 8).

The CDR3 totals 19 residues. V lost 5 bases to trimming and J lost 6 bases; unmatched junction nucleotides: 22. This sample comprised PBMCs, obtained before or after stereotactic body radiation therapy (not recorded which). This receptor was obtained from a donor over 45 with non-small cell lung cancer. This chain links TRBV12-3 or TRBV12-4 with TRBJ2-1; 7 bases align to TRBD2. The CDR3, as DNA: TGTGCCAGCAGTGCCATCGTGGGGATGGGAGGGGTGGCCGGCAATGAGCAGTTCTTC. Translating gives CASSAIVGMGGVAGNEQFF.